Following are 16 T cell receptor beta chains from one sample sequenced in a study of graft-versus-host responses after intestinal transplantation. Only in-frame clones appear in the TCRdb table, and some are missing; sequencing was by immunoSEQ multiplex PCR. Of 13,000 to 15,000 clones listed, 30% to 40% are singletons. This specimen was alloreactive CD4+ T cells from a mixed lymphocyte reaction culture, taken before intestinal transplant. Subset denoted: CFSE-low proliferating T cells sorted from approximately 6-day pre-transplant mixed lymphocyte reaction (GvH or HvG direction). The receptors shown here come from a human patient who received an intestinal transplant.

This CDR3 is CASSTGTAHTF. The CDR3 DNA sequence: TGTGCCAGTAGTACCGGGACAGCCCACACCTTC. The chain is built from TRBV19 and TRBJ1-2, with 7 positions matching TRBD1. Germline loops: CDR1 LNHDA, CDR2 SQIVND (reference sequence). The CDR3 has 11 residues. The trim removed 4 bases at V and 12 bases at J, leaving 5 bases unmatched.

The rearrangement joins TRBV4-1 to TRBJ2-7, with TRBD1 matching over 11 bases. Germline V gene data show CDR1 as MGHRA and CDR2 as YSYEKL. The junction had 16 bases not matched to a gene; V was cut back by 4 bases and J by 2 bases. This CDR3 has 19 amino acids. The CDR3 bases are TGCGCCAGCAGCCCCATTCTGGGGGACAGGGGGGGCCGCGCCTACGAGCAGTACTTC. Translation: CASSPILGDRGGRAYEQYF.

This clone occurred a few times. V is TRBV20-1 and J is TRBJ2-1; D is unresolved. Germline CDR1 is DFQATT and CDR2 is SNEGSKA (reference sequence). The CDR3 length is 11 residues. Trimming removed 3 bases from V and 7 bases from J, with 7 bases in between. The CDR3 DNA reads as TGCAGTGCTAGCCTATTAAATGAGCAGTTCTTC. Protein: CSASLLNEQFF.

The CDR3 region has the DNA TGTGCCAGTAGTATGGAGGGCACAGTCTATGGCTACACCTTC. This codes for CASSMEGTVYGYTF. The chain carries TRBV19 and TRBJ1-2; D not certain. This CDR3 is built from 14 residues. V dropped 3 bases and J dropped 4 bases, with 12 bases sitting between them. Germline CDR1 reads LNHDA; CDR2 reads SQIVND (reference sequence).

In its sample, this clone ranks as medium-sized. This rearrangement joins TRBV27 to TRBJ1-4; 7 bases are shared with TRBD1. J lost 7 bases, V lost 5 bases, and 19 bases had no gene match. This CDR3 is built from 18 residues. Germline loops: CDR1 MNHEY, CDR2 SMNVEV (reference sequence). The CDR3 coding sequence is TGTGCCAGCAGTCCCACTCCCGTATTGACAGGGTTTTTTGAAAAACTGTTTTTT. This gives the protein CASSPTPVLTGFFEKLFF.

This clone is medium-sized (0.01 to 0.1%) by share. The chain's CDR3 is CASGTGGGPEQYF. The DNA of the CDR3 is TGTGCTAGTGGGACTGGGGGGGGGCCCGAGCAGTACTTC. V is TRBV12-5 and J is TRBJ2-7, with D perhaps matching TRBD2 (7 bases). The germline V gene encodes CDR1 LGHNT and CDR2 FRNRAP. The CDR3 sequence is 13 residues long. The V gene lost 6 bases and the J gene lost 6 bases, with 15 bases spanning the gap.

The CDR3 reads CASSLGQLTEAFF. The CDR3 nucleotides read TGTGCCAGCAGCTTAGGTCAACTCACTGAAGCTTTCTTT. This sequence joins TRBV7-9 and TRBJ1-1; no reliable D call. Germline CDR1 is SEHNR and CDR2 is FQNEAQ (reference sequence). This CDR3 comprises 13 residues. Deletions cut 1 base from V and 4 bases from J, with 7 bases between.

In DNA, the CDR3 is TGTGCCTGGAGTGTTGTCGGGGGGCTGGATGCTTTCTTT. It yields the protein CAWSVVGGLDAFF. V is TRBV30 and J is TRBJ1-1; tentatively, D is TRBD1 (6 bases). This CDR3 has 13 amino acids. The germline V gene encodes CDR1 GTSNPN and CDR2 SVGIG (reference sequence). Trimming took 0 bases from V and 11 from J, leaving 16 bases between them.

The chain employs TRBV28 and TRBJ2-7, with TRBD1 matching over 8 bases. J was trimmed by 2 bases and V by 6 bases; bases with no gene match: 6. This CDR3 has 14 residues. Germline V CDR1 and CDR2: MDHEN, SYDVKM. CDR3 protein: CASRPGTGPYEQYF. CDR3 DNA: TGTGCCAGCAGACCCGGGACAGGACCCTACGAGCAGTACTTC.

CDR3: CASSPGTQNNYGYTF. DNA of the CDR3: TGCGCCAGCAGCCCCGGGACACAGAATAACTATGGCTACACCTTC. The V gene is TRBV4-1, the J gene TRBJ1-2, with D possibly being TRBD1 (6 bases). Germline V CDR1 and CDR2: MGHRA, YSYEKL. This CDR3 contains 15 residues. V gave up 4 bases and J gave up 1 base, with 13 bases separating them.

This clone was seen a few times. The chain employs TRBV19 and TRBJ2-3, with 8 positions matching TRBD1. The CDR3 spans 15 residues. Germline V gene data show CDR1 as LNHDA and CDR2 as SQIVND (reference sequence). V lost 1 base, J lost 4 bases, and 4 bases stayed unmatched. The CDR3 is CASSIGGQGSDTQYF. CDR3 nucleotides: TGTGCCAGTAGTATAGGTGGACAGGGATCAGATACGCAGTATTTT.

The chain is built from TRBV18 and TRBJ2-2, with 7 bases lining up with TRBD2. The CDR3 is 16 amino acids. The junction had 6 bases not matched to a gene; V was cut back by 3 bases and J by 2 bases. Germline V gives CDR1 KGHSH, CDR2 LQKENI. CDR3 region: CASSPVRGSNTGELFF. CDR3 in DNA: TGTGCCAGCTCACCTGTGCGGGGGTCAAACACCGGGGAGCTGTTTTTT.

This chain joins TRBV10-2 and TRBJ2-3; 9 bases align to TRBD1. The CDR3 length is 16 residues. Germline values: CDR1 WSHSY, CDR2 SAAADI. V dropped 6 bases and J dropped 2; count of bases not matched to a gene: 9. The CDR3 is CASRIPGQGATDTQYF. The CDR3 coding sequence is TGCGCCAGCAGGATCCCGGGACAGGGAGCCACAGATACGCAGTATTTT.

This clone appeared a few times. The CDR3 DNA reads as TGTGCCAGCAGTTCCTGGACAGGGAGCTATGGAAACACCATATATTTT. Amino acid sequence: CASSSWTGSYGNTIYF. The rearrangement uses TRBV6-5 and TRBJ1-3, with 8 nucleotides matching TRBD1. The CDR3 contains 16 residues. J lost 3 bases, V lost 4 bases, and 8 bases had no gene match. Germline V gene sequence: CDR1 MNHEY, CDR2 SVGAGI.

The V gene is TRBV7-2, the J gene TRBJ1-2; TRBD1 aligns across 8 bases. Germline lookup yields CDR1 SGHTA and CDR2 FQGNSA. J was trimmed by 7 bases and V by 0 bases; bases with no gene match: 13. This CDR3 comprises 17 residues. The CDR3 is CASSLALAGGLDFGYTF. The CDR3 DNA reads as TGTGCCAGCAGCTTAGCGTTGGCAGGGGGCCTTGACTTTGGCTACACCTTC.

This clone turned up a few times. The V gene is TRBV2, the J gene TRBJ2-1, with TRBD2 matching 7 bases. Trimming at V came to 6 bases and at J to 8 bases, leaving 13 bases not matched to a gene. This CDR3 region has 15 residues. Germline V gene sequence: CDR1 SNHLY, CDR2 FYNNEI. CDR3 in DNA: TGTGCCAGCAGCTATGGTCTAGCGGCCATTTATGAGCAGTTCTTC. It encodes CASSYGLAAIYEQFF. The full variable domain, rest sourced from reference TRBV2 and TRBJ2-1, is EPEVTQTPSHQVTQMGQEVILRCVPISNHLYFYWYRQILGQKVEFLVSFYNNEISEKSEIFDDQFSVERPDGSNFTLKIRSTKLEDSAMYFCASSYGLAAIYEQFFGPGTRLTVL.